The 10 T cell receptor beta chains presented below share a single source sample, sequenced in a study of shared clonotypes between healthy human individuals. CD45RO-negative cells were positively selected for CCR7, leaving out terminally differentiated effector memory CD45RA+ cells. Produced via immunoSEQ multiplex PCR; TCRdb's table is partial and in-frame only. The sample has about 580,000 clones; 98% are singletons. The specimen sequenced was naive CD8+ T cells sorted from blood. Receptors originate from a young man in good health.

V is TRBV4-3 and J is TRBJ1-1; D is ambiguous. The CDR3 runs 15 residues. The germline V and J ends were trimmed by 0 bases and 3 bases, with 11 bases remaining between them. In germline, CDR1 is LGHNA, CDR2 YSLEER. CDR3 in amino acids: CASSQDTEGYTEAFF. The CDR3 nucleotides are TGCGCCAGCAGCCAAGATACCGAAGGCTACACTGAAGCTTTCTTT.

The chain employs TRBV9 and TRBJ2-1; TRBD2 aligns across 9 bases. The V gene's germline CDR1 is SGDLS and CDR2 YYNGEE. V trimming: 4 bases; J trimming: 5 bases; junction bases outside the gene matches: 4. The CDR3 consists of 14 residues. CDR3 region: CASSPSSGDNEQFF. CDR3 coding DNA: TGTGCCAGCAGCCCATCTAGCGGGGACAATGAGCAGTTCTTC.

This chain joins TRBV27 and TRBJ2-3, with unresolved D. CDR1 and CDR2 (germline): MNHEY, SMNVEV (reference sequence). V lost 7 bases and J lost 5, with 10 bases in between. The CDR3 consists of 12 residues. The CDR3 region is CASIGWRDTQYF. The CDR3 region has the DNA TGTGCCAGCATAGGGTGGCGAGATACGCAGTATTTT.

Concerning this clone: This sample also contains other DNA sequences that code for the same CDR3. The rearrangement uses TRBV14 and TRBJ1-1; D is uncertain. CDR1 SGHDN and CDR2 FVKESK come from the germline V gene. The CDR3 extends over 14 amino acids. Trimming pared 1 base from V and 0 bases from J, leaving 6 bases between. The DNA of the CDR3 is TGTGCCAGCAGCCAAGTCGGGGTGAACACTGAAGCTTTCTTT. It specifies CASSQVGVNTEAFF.

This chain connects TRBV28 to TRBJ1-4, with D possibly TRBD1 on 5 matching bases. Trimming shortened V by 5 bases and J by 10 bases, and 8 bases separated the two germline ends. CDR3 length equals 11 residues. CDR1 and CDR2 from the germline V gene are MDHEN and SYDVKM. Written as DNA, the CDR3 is TGTGCCAGCAGTGCCGGGGGAAAACTGTTTTTT. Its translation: CASSAGGKLFF.

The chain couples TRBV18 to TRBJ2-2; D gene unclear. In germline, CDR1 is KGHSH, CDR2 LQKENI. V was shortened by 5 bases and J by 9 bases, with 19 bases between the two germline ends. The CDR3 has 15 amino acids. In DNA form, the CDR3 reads TGTGCCAGCTCATCCCCGAGCTCACCAGCCAGGGAGCTGTTTTTT. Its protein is CASSSPSSPARELFF.

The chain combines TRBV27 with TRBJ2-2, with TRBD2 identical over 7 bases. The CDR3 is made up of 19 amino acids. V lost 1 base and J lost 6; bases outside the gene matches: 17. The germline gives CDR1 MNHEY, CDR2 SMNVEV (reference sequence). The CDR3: CASSLWRVKAAGIPGELFF. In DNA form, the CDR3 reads TGTGCCAGCAGTTTATGGAGAGTGAAGGCAGCGGGAATCCCCGGGGAGCTGTTTTTT.

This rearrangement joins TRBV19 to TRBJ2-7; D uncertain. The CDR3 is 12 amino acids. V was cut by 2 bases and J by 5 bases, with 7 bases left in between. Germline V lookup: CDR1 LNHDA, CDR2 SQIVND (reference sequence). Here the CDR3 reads CASSITRDEQYF. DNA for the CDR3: TGTGCCAGTAGTATAACCCGCGACGAGCAGTACTTC.

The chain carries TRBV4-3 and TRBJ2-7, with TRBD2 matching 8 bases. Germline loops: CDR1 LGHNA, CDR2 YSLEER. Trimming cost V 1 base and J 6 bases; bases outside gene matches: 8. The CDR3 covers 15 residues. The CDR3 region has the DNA TGCGCCAGCAGCCAAGGGAGCGGGAGAGGGCTCGAGCAGTACTTC. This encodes CASSQGSGRGLEQYF.

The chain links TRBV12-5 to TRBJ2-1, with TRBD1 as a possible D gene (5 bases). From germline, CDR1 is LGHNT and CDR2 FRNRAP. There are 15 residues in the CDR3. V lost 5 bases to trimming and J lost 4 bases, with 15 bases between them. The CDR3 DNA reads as TGTGCTAGTGGTCCACGAGACGACAGTTACAATGAGCAGTTCTTC. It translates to CASGPRDDSYNEQFF.